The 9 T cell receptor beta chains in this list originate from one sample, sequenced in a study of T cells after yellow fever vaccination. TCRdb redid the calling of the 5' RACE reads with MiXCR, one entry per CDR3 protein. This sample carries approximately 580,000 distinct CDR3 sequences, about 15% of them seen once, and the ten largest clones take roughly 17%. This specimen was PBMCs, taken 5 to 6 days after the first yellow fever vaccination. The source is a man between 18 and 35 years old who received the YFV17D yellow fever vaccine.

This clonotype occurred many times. This CDR3 is CASSFGALDTQYF. The CDR3 DNA reads as TGTGCCAGCAGCTTTGGGGCTCTAGATACGCAGTATTTT. The V gene is TRBV7-6, the J gene TRBJ2-3, with D possibly TRBD1 on 5 matching bases. CDR3 length equals 13 residues. Germline CDR1 and CDR2: SGHVS and FNYEAQ. The germline V and J ends were trimmed by 3 bases and 5 bases, with 9 bases remaining between them.

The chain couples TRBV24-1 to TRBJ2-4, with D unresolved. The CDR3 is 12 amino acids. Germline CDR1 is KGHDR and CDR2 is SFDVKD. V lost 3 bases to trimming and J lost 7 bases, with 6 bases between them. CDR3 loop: CATSDQKNIQYF. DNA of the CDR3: TGTGCCACCAGTGATCAGAAGAACATTCAGTACTTC.

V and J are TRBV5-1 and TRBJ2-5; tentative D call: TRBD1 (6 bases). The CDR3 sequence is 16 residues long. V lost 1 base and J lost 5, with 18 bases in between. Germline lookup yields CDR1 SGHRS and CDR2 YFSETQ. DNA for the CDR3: TGCGCCAGCAGCTTGTCCAGGGGCCCTGCCGGGGAGACCCAGTACTTC. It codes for CASSLSRGPAGETQYF.

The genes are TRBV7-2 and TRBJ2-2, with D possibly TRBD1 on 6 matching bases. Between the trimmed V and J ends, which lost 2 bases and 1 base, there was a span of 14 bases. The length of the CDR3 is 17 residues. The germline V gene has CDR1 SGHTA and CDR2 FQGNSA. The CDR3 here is CASSLFQGHMNTGELFF. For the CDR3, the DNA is TGTGCCAGCAGCTTATTCCAGGGACATATGAACACCGGGGAGCTGTTTTTT.

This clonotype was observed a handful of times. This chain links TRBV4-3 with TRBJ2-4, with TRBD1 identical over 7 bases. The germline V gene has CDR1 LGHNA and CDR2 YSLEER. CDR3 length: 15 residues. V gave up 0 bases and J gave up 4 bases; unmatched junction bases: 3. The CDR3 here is CASSQDDRAKNIQYF. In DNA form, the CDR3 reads TGCGCCAGCAGCCAAGATGACAGGGCAAAAAACATTCAGTACTTC.

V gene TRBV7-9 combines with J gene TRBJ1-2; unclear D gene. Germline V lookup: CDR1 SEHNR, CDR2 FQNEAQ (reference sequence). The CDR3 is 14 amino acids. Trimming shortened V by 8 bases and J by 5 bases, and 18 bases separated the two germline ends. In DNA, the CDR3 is TGTGCCAGCGGCCCCCCAGGCTCCCCTTATGGCTACACCTTC. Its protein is CASGPPGSPYGYTF.

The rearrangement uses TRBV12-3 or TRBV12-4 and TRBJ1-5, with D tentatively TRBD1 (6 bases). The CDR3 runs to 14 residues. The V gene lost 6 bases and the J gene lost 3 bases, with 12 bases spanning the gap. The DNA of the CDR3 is TGTGCCAGCAGCCCGGGACACCCCAATCAGCCCCAGCATTTT. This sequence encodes CASSPGHPNQPQHF.

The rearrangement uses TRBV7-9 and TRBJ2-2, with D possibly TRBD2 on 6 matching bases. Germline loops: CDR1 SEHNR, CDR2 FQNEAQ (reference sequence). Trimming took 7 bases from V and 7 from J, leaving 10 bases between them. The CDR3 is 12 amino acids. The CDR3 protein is CASNWGGGELFF. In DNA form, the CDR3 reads TGTGCCAGCAACTGGGGAGGCGGGGAGCTGTTTTTT.

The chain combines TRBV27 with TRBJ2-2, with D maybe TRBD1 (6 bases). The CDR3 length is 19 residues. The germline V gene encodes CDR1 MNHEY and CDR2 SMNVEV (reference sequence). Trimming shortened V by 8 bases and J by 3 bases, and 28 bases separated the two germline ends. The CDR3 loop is CASHPQRRDTRPYTGELFF. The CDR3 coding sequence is TGTGCCAGCCACCCCCAACGACGGGACACTCGTCCGTACACCGGGGAGCTGTTTTTT.